Below, 30 T cell receptor beta chains from the same sample are listed, as sequenced in a study of identical twins. Via MiXCR, TCRdb re-called the 5' RACE reads, giving one row per CDR3 protein. The sample lists some 1,700,000 distinct CDR3 sequences, about 31% occurring once. The sequenced sample consisted of cord blood. The source is a newborn girl in good health.

This clonotype was picked up a small number of times. The J gene is TRBJ1-6, the V gene TRBV20-1; D possibly corresponds to TRBD1 (6 bases). The CDR3 sequence is 17 residues long. Between the trimmed V and J ends, which lost 1 base and 0 bases, there was a span of 13 bases. Per germline, CDR1 DFQATT and CDR2 SNEGSKA (reference sequence). The CDR3, as DNA: TGCAGTGCTAGAGCCTCCACAGGGAGCTCCTATAATTCACCCCTCCACTTT. This sequence encodes CSARASTGSSYNSPLHF.

The J gene is TRBJ2-7, the V gene TRBV9, with D uncertain. Germline values: CDR1 SGDLS, CDR2 YYNGEE. V was clipped by 0 bases and J by 2 bases, with 12 bases between them. The CDR3 runs to 15 residues. The CDR3 DNA follows: TGTGCCAGCAGCGTAGGGATTACACCAACCTACGAGCAGTACTTC. The encoded protein is CASSVGITPTYEQYF.

This chain joins TRBV5-1 and TRBJ2-1, with 9 bases matching TRBD2. CDR3 length: 14 residues. Unmatched junction bases numbered 8, after V lost 5 bases and J lost 8 bases. Germline assignment: CDR1 SGHRS and CDR2 YFSETQ. CDR3 amino acids: CASSSSGGFYEQFF. DNA for the CDR3: TGCGCCAGCAGTTCCAGCGGGGGGTTCTATGAGCAGTTCTTC.

The V gene is TRBV12-3 or TRBV12-4, the J gene TRBJ2-7, with a possible D match to TRBD2 (5 bases). The J call may be faulty, since TRBJ2-4 better matches the DNA end. The CDR3 runs to 16 residues. CDR3 amino acids: CASSSSPAGPRDIQYF. As DNA, the CDR3 is TGTGCCAGCAGCTCATCCCCCGCGGGCCCACGGGACATTCAGTACTTC.

The chain links TRBV6-1 to TRBJ1-5; TRBD1 is a possible D gene (5 bases). This CDR3 has 14 residues. The V gene's germline CDR1 is MNHNS and CDR2 SASEGT. The germline V and J ends were trimmed by 4 bases and 5 bases, with 12 bases remaining between them. This CDR3 reads CASSGGGRDQPQHF. In DNA form, the CDR3 reads TGTGCCAGCAGTGGAGGCGGCAGGGATCAGCCCCAGCATTTT.

This clonotype was observed a few times. The V call is TRBV25-1, the J call TRBJ1-5, with 12 bases matching TRBD1. The CDR3 extends over 16 amino acids. V lost 1 base to trimming and J lost 7 bases; unmatched junction nucleotides: 5. CDR1 is MGHDK and CDR2 is SYGVNS in the germline V gene. In DNA form, the CDR3 reads TGTGCCAGCAGTGAATCCGGGACAGGGGGCGAACAGCCCCAGCATTTT. Translation: CASSESGTGGEQPQHF.

This clonotype came up a few times. The chain has TRBV24-1 and TRBJ2-1, with D possibly matching TRBD2 (6 bases). CDR1 is KGHDR, CDR2 SFDVKD, per germline. The CDR3 has 13 amino acids. The ends were cut back, 3 bases at V and 9 bases at J, with 11 bases in the middle. The CDR3 sequence is CATSDPGAREQFF. CDR3 sequence (DNA): TGTGCCACCAGTGATCCGGGAGCACGTGAGCAGTTCTTC.

This sequence joins TRBV4-2 and TRBJ1-6, with a possible D match to TRBD1 (6 bases). This CDR3 is 16 amino acids long. Germline values: CDR1 LGHNA, CDR2 YNFKEQ. V lost 1 base and J 9 bases, leaving 16 bases between the germline ends. CDR3 coding DNA: TGTGCCAGCAGCCAAGGCATGACAGGAGGTTTTTCACCCCTCCACTTT. Protein: CASSQGMTGGFSPLHF.

This clonotype was seen a handful of times. This chain links TRBV4-1 with TRBJ1-2; 11 nucleotides align to TRBD1. CDR1 is MGHRA, CDR2 YSYEKL, per germline. This CDR3 region has 15 residues. The J segment lost 7 bases and the V segment lost 3 bases, leaving 7 bases of the junction unmatched. CDR3 protein: CASSHRGDRGSGYTF. The CDR3 DNA follows: TGCGCCAGCAGCCATCGGGGGGACAGGGGGTCTGGCTACACCTTC.

This clonotype was seen only a few times. The chain carries TRBV28 and TRBJ2-7, with D possibly being TRBD1 or TRBD2 (6 bases each). V lost 5 bases, J lost 3 bases, and 11 bases lay in between. The germline gives CDR1 MDHEN, CDR2 SYDVKM. The CDR3 length is 13 residues. CDR3 sequence reads: CASSGGLRYEQYF. DNA of the CDR3: TGTGCCAGCAGTGGGGGGCTTCGCTACGAGCAGTACTTC.

The V gene is TRBV28, the J gene TRBJ2-3; 8 nucleotides match TRBD1. With 5 bases clipped from V and 2 bases from J, the junction kept 9 bases outside the gene matches. The CDR3 extends over 16 amino acids. The germline V gene has CDR1 MDHEN and CDR2 SYDVKM. CDR3 in DNA: TGTGCCAGCAGTAGAGCGGACAGGGCCAACACAGATACGCAGTATTTT. Encoded protein: CASSRADRANTDTQYF.

The chain uses TRBV11-2 and TRBJ2-5; no clear D gene. Between the trimmed V and J ends, which lost 4 bases and 10 bases, there was a span of 13 bases. From germline, CDR1 is SGHAT and CDR2 FQNNGV. The length of the CDR3 is 12 residues. CDR3 protein: CASSSRPGYQYF. The CDR3 DNA follows: TGTGCCAGCAGCTCCCGACCGGGCTACCAGTACTTC.

This clonotype showed up just a few times. The chain recombines TRBV12-3 or TRBV12-4 with TRBJ1-2; 7 bases map to TRBD1. CDR3 length: 18 amino acids. V was pared by 4 bases and J by 0 bases, with 14 bases of the junction left unmatched. CDR3: CASSSRQGRQVSNYGYTF. The CDR3 DNA reads as TGTGCCAGCAGTTCCAGACAGGGCCGTCAGGTCTCTAACTATGGCTACACCTTC.

The chain recombines TRBV5-1 with TRBJ1-4; D unclear. The germline V gene encodes CDR1 SGHRS and CDR2 YFSETQ. V lost 0 bases and J lost 4, with 7 bases in between. CDR3 length: 14 amino acids. CDR3: CASSLGADNEKLFF. As DNA, the CDR3 is TGCGCCAGCAGCTTGGGGGCGGATAATGAAAAACTGTTTTTT.

The CDR3 region is CASSPPGPLNLEQYF. The CDR3 DNA reads as TGTGCCAGCAGCCCTCCGGGACCCCTGAATTTAGAGCAGTACTTC. V usage is TRBV7-9 and J usage is TRBJ2-7; D is tentatively TRBD1 or TRBD2 (5 bases each). Germline lookup yields CDR1 SEHNR and CDR2 FQNEAQ (reference sequence). The CDR3 has 15 residues. The V gene lost 5 bases and the J gene lost 7 bases, with 21 bases spanning the gap.

This clonotype was observed once. CDR3 protein: CASSTNRGRNSPLHF. CDR3 nucleotide sequence: TGTGCCAGCAGCACAAACAGGGGAAGAAATTCACCCCTCCACTTT. V is TRBV11-2 and J is TRBJ1-6; 7 nucleotides line up with TRBD1. This CDR3 has 15 amino acids. Germline-derived CDR1 and CDR2 are SGHAT and FQNNGV. The V segment lost 5 bases and the J segment 7 bases; nucleotides outside the gene matches: 8.

This clonotype was seen a few times. The J gene is TRBJ2-3, the V gene TRBV28; tentatively, D is TRBD2 (5 bases). The germline V gene has CDR1 MDHEN and CDR2 SYDVKM. The CDR3 extends over 12 amino acids. Trimming took off 7 bases at V and 7 bases at J, with 12 bases between the two ends. The CDR3 DNA sequence: TGTGCCAGCACCGGGGAACTCAATACGCAGTATTTT. As protein: CASTGELNTQYF.

This chain links TRBV20-1 with TRBJ2-3; 8 bases map to TRBD2. The CDR3 extends over 15 amino acids. V lost 6 bases to trimming and J lost 4 bases; unmatched junction nucleotides: 12. Germline CDR1 DFQATT, CDR2 SNEGSKA (reference sequence). CDR3 nucleotides: TGCAGTGCCATTTCCACGGGAGGGGCCCCAGATACGCAGTATTTT. Protein sequence: CSAISTGGAPDTQYF.

The rearrangement joins TRBV28 to TRBJ2-2; D unclear. The V and J ends lost 3 bases and 7 bases respectively, with 6 bases between them. Germline CDR1 is MDHEN and CDR2 is SYDVKM. The CDR3 is 12 amino acids. CDR3 in DNA: TGTGCCAGCAGTTTTTTTGTCGGGGAGCTGTTTTTT. Protein: CASSFFVGELFF.

V usage is TRBV27 and J usage is TRBJ1-6, with a tentative D call TRBD1 (6 bases). V lost 4 bases, J lost 3 bases, and 10 bases lay in between. The CDR3 contains 15 residues. Germline values: CDR1 MNHEY, CDR2 SMNVEV (reference sequence). The DNA of the CDR3 is TGTGCCAGCAGTTCCCGGGGGCGCTATAATTCACCCCTCCACTTT. Translation: CASSSRGRYNSPLHF.

The sample holds a few counts of this clonotype. The chain has TRBV19 and TRBJ2-3; TRBD2 might be the D (6 bases). The CDR3 loop spans 17 amino acids. The germline gives CDR1 LNHDA, CDR2 SQIVND (reference sequence). V lost 4 bases to trimming and J lost 6 bases, with 23 bases between them. CDR3 protein: CASSKVAGGAVTDTQYF. CDR3 nucleotide sequence: TGTGCCAGTAGTAAGGTTGCTGGCGGGGCGGTCACTGATACGCAGTATTTT.

V usage is TRBV28 and J usage is TRBJ2-1; TRBD2 agrees at 11 bases. From germline, CDR1 is MDHEN and CDR2 SYDVKM. This CDR3 has 17 amino acids. The V gene end was trimmed by 7 bases and the J gene end by 5 bases; junction bases not matched to a gene: 13. CDR3: CASIKEMGLAADNEQFF. DNA for the CDR3: TGTGCCAGCATTAAGGAGATGGGACTAGCGGCCGACAATGAGCAGTTCTTC.

This rearrangement joins TRBV2 to TRBJ2-1, with no clear D. V was clipped by 6 bases and J by 13 bases, with 16 bases between them. The CDR3 has 12 residues. In germline, CDR1 is SNHLY, CDR2 FYNNEI. In DNA, the CDR3 is TGTGCCAGCAGCTCTGACCTGGATCGCCAGTTCTTC. This gives the protein CASSSDLDRQFF.

The J gene is TRBJ2-3, the V gene TRBV2, with D possibly TRBD2 on 6 matching bases. V lost 1 base and J 5 bases, leaving 13 bases between the germline ends. This CDR3 has 15 residues. The germline V gene encodes CDR1 SNHLY and CDR2 FYNNEI. CDR3 in DNA: TGTGCCAGCAGTGAAGGGGACTCTCCTTTAGATACGCAGTATTTT. Translated: CASSEGDSPLDTQYF.

The genes are TRBV20-1 and TRBJ1-1; 10 bases agree with TRBD1. CDR3 length: 14 residues. Germline CDR1 DFQATT, CDR2 SNEGSKA (reference sequence). The ends lost 6 bases at V and 4 bases at J; junction bases unmatched: 8. Here the CDR3 reads CSAHRDRGSTEAFF. The CDR3 bases are TGCAGTGCACACCGGGACAGGGGATCCACTGAAGCTTTCTTT.

The chain is built from TRBV5-1 and TRBJ2-7, with TRBD2 matching 12 bases. Trimming removed 7 bases from V and 7 bases from J; junction bases left unmatched: 12. There are 15 residues in the CDR3. Per germline, CDR1 SGHRS and CDR2 YFSETQ. This CDR3 is CASSGLAGLMDEQYF. CDR3 bases: TGCGCCAGCTCCGGACTAGCGGGGCTGATGGATGAGCAGTACTTC.

This chain links TRBV28 with TRBJ1-1; D call uncertain. This CDR3 is built from 14 residues. V was shortened by 3 bases and J by 6 bases, with 14 bases between the two germline ends. The V gene's germline CDR1 is MDHEN and CDR2 SYDVKM. DNA for the CDR3: TGTGCCAGCAGTTTTATTCAGAGATCCGCTGAAGCTTTCTTT. Amino acid sequence: CASSFIQRSAEAFF.

This clonotype was seen more than once but under ten times. Possible read error: a much larger clone is one base away. V gene TRBV2 combines with J gene TRBJ1-2, with D unclear. The CDR3 covers 12 residues. Germline loops: CDR1 SNHLY, CDR2 FYNNEI. V was clipped by 2 bases and J by 4 bases, with 5 bases between them. Here the CDR3 reads CASSESAYGYTF. Here the CDR3 DNA reads TGTGCCAGCAGTGAATCGGCCTATGGCTACACCTTC.

J is TRBJ2-7 and V is TRBV9; D is undetermined. V lost 0 bases and J lost 7, with 17 bases in between. The CDR3 extends over 15 amino acids. Germline CDR1 reads SGDLS; CDR2 reads YYNGEE. The CDR3 sequence: CASSVAAREYNEQYF. The CDR3 nucleotides are TGTGCCAGCAGCGTAGCGGCTAGGGAATACAATGAGCAGTACTTC.

V is TRBV7-9 and J is TRBJ2-3; D call uncertain. Deletions cut 2 bases from V and 3 bases from J, with 15 bases between. This CDR3 has 16 amino acids. The germline gives CDR1 SEHNR, CDR2 FQNEAQ (reference sequence). The CDR3 loop reads CASSLSSESWTDTQYF. Here the CDR3 DNA reads TGTGCCAGCAGCTTATCGTCCGAATCCTGGACAGATACGCAGTATTTT.